This T cell receptor (beta chain) originates from a study of CD8+ T cells in alopecia areata. The authors extracted RNA and reverse transcribed it into cDNA as the sequencing template. Sequenced by immunoSEQ multiplex PCR; TCRdb stores in-frame clones only, minus some. The sample lists about 190,000 clones, more than 55% occurring once. From germline, CDR1 is GTSNPN and CDR2 SVGIG (reference sequence). The CDR3 is 12 amino acids. As for treatment: oral pan-JAK inhibitor, 5-10 mg twice daily. This TCR was sampled from a human donor with alopecia areata. Sequencing was performed on CD4+ T cells sorted from blood, taken around week 47, from a patient treated with tofacitinib. This chain connects TRBV30 to TRBJ1-6; D not resolved. CDR3 in amino acids: CGTLKDNSPLHF. For the CDR3, the DNA is TGTGGAACACTCAAGGATAATTCACCCCTCCACTTT.